This TCR beta chain was obtained from a study of cytomegalovirus exposure and HLA in healthy donors. Sequencing was performed with immunoSEQ multiplex PCR; in TCRdb, only in-frame clones are kept and a portion is missing. The table includes about 110,000 clones, around nine tenths detected once. Comments on this clone: Its antigen is undetermined.

CDR1 MRHNA and CDR2 SNTAGT come from the germline V gene. This CDR3 is built from 13 residues. With 3 bases removed from V and 4 bases from J, the gap between germline ends came to 7 bases. Study findings and constraints: Most observed TCR sequences were rare, whereas some public TCRs were detected in many donors. A subsequent analysis found that TCR clusters from the first cohort also tended to co-occur in the 90 to 150 validation repertoires, with 90% to 95% of cluster scores above 0. Cytomegalovirus association was assigned to 170 or so TCR beta chains. The classifier was said to identify cytomegalovirus status with high specificity and sensitivity.

V is TRBV6-4 and J is TRBJ1-5; D not certain. The receptor comes from a woman aged 30 to 39 in good health and CMV-seropositive. The sequenced material came from PBMCs. CDR3 amino acids: CASSEAVNQPQHF. The CDR3, as DNA: TGTGCCAGCAGTGAGGCCGTAAATCAGCCCCAGCATTTT.